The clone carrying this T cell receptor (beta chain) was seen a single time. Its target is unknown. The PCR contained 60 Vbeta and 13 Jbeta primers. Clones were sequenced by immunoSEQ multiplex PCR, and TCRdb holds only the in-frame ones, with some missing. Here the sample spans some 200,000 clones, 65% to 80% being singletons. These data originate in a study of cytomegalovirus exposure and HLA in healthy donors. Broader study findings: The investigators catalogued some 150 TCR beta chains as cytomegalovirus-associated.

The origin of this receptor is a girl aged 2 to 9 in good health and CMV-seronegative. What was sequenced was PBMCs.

This CDR3 reads CASSSYRGPYEQYF. The CDR3 nucleotides read TGTGCCAGCAGCTCATACAGGGGCCCCTACGAGCAGTACTTC. V is TRBV5-6 and J is TRBJ2-7, with 7 bases that match TRBD1. This CDR3 region has 14 residues. V lost 3 bases, J lost 2 bases, and 5 bases stayed unmatched. Per the germline V gene, CDR1 is SGHDT and CDR2 is YYEEEE. The whole variable domain, remainder taken from reference TRBV5-6 and TRBJ2-7, is DAGVTQSPTHLIKTRGQQVTLRCSPKSGHDTVSWYQQALGQGPQFIFQYYEEEERQRGNFPDRFSGHQFPNYSSELNVNALLLGDSALYLCASSSYRGPYEQYFGPGTRLTVT.